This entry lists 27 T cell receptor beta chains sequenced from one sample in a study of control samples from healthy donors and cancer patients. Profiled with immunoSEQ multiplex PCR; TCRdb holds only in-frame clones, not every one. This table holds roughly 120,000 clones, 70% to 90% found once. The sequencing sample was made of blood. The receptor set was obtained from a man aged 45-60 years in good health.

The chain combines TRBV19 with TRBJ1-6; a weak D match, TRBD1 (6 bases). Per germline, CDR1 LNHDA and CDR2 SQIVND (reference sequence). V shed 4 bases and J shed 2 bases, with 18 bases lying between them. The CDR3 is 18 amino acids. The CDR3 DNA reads TGTGCCAGTAGTAAGAGGACAACAGGGAGCGCCTATAATTCACCCCTCCACTTT. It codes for CASSKRTTGSAYNSPLHF.

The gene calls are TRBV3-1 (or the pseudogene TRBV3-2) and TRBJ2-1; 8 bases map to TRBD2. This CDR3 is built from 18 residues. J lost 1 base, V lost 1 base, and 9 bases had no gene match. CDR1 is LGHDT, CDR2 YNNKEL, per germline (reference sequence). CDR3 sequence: CASSQASGGGGSYNEQFF. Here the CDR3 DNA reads TGTGCCAGCAGCCAAGCCTCGGGGGGGGGCGGATCCTACAATGAGCAGTTCTTC.

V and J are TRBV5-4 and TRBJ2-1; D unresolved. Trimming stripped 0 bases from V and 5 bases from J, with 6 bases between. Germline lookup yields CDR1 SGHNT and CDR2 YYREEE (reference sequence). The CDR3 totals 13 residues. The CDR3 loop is CASSLVRNNEQFF. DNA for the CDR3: TGTGCCAGCAGCTTGGTACGTAACAATGAGCAGTTCTTC.

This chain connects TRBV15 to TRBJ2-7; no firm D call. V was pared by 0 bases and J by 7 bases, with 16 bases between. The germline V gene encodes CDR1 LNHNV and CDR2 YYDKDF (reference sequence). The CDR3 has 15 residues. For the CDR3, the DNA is TGTGCCACCAGCAGAGATTTGGGTCTTCCCGGGGAGCAGTACTTC. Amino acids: CATSRDLGLPGEQYF. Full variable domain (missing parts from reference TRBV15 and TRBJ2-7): DAMVIQNPRYQVTQFGKPVTLSCSQTLNHNVMYWYQQKSSQAPKLLFHYYDKDFNNEADTPDNFQSRRPNTSFCFLDIRSPGLGDTAMYLCATSRDLGLPGEQYFGPGTRLTVT.

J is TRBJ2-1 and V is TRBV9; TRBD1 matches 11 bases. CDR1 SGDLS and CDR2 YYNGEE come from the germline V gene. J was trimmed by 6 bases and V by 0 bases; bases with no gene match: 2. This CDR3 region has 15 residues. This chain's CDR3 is CASSVAGTGGNEQFF. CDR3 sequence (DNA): TGTGCCAGCAGCGTAGCCGGGACAGGGGGCAATGAGCAGTTCTTC.

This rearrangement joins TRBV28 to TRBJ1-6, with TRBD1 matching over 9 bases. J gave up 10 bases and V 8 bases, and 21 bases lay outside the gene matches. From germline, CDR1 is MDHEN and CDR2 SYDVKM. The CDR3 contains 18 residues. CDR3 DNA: TGTGCCAGCCATAAACTAGCGGGGACAGGGCTTCGGGGGTCACCCCTCCACTTT. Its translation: CASHKLAGTGLRGSPLHF.

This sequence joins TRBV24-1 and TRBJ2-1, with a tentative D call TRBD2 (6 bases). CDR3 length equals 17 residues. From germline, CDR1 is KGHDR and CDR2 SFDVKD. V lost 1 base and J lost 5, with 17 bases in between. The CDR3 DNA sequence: TGTGCCACCAGTGATTTTCAACAAGGAGGGCGCCACAATGAGCAGTTCTTC. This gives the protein CATSDFQQGGRHNEQFF.

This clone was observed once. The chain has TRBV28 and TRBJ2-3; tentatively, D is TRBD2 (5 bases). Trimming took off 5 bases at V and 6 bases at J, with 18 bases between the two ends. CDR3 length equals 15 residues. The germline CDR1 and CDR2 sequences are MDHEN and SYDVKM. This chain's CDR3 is CASSTKGITRDTQYF. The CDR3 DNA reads TGTGCCAGCAGTACGAAAGGCATAACTAGGGATACGCAGTATTTT.

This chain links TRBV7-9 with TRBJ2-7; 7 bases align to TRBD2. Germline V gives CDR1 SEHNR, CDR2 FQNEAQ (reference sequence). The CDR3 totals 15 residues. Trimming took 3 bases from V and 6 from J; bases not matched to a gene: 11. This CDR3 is CASSFAGVRQGEQYF. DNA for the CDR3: TGTGCCAGCAGCTTTGCGGGGGTCCGCCAGGGCGAGCAGTACTTC.

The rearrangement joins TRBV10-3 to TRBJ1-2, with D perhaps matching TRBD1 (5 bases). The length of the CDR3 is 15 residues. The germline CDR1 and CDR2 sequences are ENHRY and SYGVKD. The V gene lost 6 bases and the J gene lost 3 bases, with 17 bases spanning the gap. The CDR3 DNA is TGTGCCATCAGCGGCCATGGAGGAGGGGACTATGGCTACACCTTC. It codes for CAISGHGGGDYGYTF.

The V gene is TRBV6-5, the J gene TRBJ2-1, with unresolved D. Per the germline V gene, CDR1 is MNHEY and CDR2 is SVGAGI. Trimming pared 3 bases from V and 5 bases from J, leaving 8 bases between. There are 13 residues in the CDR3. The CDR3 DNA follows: TGTGCCAGCAGTTATTCCGAAAACAATGAGCAGTTCTTC. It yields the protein CASSYSENNEQFF.

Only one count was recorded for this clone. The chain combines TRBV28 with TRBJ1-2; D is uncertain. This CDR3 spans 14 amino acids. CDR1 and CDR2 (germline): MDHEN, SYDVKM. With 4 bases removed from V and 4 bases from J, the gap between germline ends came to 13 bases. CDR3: CASSSAGRAYGYTF. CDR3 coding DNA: TGTGCCAGCAGTTCCGCCGGTCGGGCCTATGGCTACACCTTC.

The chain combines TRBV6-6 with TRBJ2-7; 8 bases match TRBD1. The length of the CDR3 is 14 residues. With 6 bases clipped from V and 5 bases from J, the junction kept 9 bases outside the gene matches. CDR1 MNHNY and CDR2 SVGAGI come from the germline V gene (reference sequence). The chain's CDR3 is CASSYVGTGDEQYF. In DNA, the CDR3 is TGTGCCAGCAGCTACGTCGGGACAGGAGACGAGCAGTACTTC.

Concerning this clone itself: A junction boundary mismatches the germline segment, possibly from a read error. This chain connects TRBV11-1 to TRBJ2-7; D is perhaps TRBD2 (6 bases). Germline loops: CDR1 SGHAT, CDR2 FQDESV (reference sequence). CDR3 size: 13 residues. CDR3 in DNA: TGTGCCAGCACCTTAGGAGGGATAGACGAGCAGTACTTC. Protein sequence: CASTLGGIDEQYF.

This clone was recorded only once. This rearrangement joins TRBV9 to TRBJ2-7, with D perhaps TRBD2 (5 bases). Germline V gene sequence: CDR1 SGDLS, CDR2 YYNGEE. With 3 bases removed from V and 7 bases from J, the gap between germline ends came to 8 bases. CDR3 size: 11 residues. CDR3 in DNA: TGTGCCAGCAGCGGACTACGAGAGCAGTACTTC. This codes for CASSGLREQYF.

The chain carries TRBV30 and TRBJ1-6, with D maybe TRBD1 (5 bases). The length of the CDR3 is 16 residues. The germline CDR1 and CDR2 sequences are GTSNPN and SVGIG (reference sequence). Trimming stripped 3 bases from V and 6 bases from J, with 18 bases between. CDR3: CAWRPEGGAANSPLHF. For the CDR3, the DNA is TGTGCCTGGAGACCAGAGGGTGGGGCCGCTAATTCACCCCTCCACTTT.

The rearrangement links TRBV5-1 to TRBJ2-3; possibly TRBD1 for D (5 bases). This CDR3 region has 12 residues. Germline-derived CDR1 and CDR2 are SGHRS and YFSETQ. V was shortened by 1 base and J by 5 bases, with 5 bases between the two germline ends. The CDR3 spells CASSLQGDTQYF. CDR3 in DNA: TGCGCCAGCAGCTTGCAGGGAGATACGCAGTATTTT.

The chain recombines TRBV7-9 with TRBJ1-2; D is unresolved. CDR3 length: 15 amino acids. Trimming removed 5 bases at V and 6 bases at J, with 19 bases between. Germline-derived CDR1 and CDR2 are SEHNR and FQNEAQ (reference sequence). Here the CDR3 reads CASSPGVGIHNGYTF. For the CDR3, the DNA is TGTGCCAGCAGCCCTGGCGTGGGCATCCACAATGGCTACACCTTC.

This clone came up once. CDR3 loop: CASSYGSGDHNEQFF. DNA of the CDR3: TGTGCCAGCAGCTATGGGAGCGGGGACCACAATGAGCAGTTCTTC. V and J are TRBV7-8 and TRBJ2-1; 7 bases align to TRBD2. Trimming cost V 4 bases and J 5 bases; bases outside gene matches: 8. The CDR3 is made up of 15 amino acids. CDR1 and CDR2 (germline): SGHVS, FQNEAQ. Looking up the rest from reference TRBV7-8 and TRBJ2-1 gives the full variable domain: GAGVSQSPRYKVAKRGQDVALRCDPISGHVSLFWYQQALGQGPEFLTYFQNEAQLDKSGLPSDRFFAERPEGSVSTLKIQRTQQEDSAVYLCASSYGSGDHNEQFFGPGTRLTVL.

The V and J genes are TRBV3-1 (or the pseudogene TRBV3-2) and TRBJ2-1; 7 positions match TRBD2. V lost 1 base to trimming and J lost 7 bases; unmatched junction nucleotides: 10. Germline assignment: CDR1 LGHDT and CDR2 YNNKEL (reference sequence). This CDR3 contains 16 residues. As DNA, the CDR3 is TGTGCCAGCAGCCAAGTTAAGCCGGGGGGTTTGAATGAGCAGTTCTTC. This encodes CASSQVKPGGLNEQFF.

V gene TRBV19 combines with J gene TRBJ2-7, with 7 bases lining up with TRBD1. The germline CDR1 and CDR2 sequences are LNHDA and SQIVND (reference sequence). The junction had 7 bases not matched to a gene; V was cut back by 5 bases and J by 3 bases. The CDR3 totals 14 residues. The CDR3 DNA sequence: TGTGCCAGTAGTCCCTCGACAGGGATCTACGAGCAGTACTTC. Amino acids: CASSPSTGIYEQYF.

This CDR3 is CASSSGGGGYNEQFF. Written as DNA, the CDR3 is TGTGCCAGCAGCTCCGGAGGCGGGGGTTACAATGAGCAGTTCTTC. The rearrangement uses TRBV14 and TRBJ2-1; 7 nucleotides match TRBD2. CDR3 length equals 15 residues. Germline V lookup: CDR1 SGHDN, CDR2 FVKESK. The J segment lost 4 bases and the V segment lost 5 bases, leaving 8 bases of the junction unmatched.

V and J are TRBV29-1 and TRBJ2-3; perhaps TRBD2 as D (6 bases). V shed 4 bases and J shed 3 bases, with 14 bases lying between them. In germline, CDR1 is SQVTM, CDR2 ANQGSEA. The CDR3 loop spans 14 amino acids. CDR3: CSVGGAGSTDTQYF. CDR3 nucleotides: TGCAGCGTTGGCGGGGCAGGGAGTACAGATACGCAGTATTTT.

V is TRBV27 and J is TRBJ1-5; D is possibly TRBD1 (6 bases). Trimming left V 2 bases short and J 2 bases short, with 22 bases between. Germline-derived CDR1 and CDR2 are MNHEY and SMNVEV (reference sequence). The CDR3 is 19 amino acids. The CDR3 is CASSLRGQTGTRGNQPQHF. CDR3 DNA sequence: TGTGCCAGCAGTTTACGGGGGCAGACCGGGACCCGTGGCAATCAGCCCCAGCATTTT.

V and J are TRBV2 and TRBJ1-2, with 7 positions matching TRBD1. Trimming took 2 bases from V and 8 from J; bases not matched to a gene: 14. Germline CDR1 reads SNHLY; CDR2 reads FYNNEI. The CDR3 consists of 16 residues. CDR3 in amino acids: CASSELRQGVLGGYTF. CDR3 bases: TGTGCCAGCAGTGAACTGAGACAGGGAGTTCTCGGGGGCTACACCTTC.

Here the CDR3 DNA reads TGCAGCGTTGGGGGGGACAGGGGGACCTACGAGCAGTACTTC. Translation gives CSVGGDRGTYEQYF. The rearrangement uses TRBV29-1 and TRBJ2-7; 11 positions agree with TRBD1. V was pared by 4 bases and J by 2 bases, with 4 bases of the junction left unmatched. The germline gives CDR1 SQVTM, CDR2 ANQGSEA. The CDR3 sequence is 14 residues long.

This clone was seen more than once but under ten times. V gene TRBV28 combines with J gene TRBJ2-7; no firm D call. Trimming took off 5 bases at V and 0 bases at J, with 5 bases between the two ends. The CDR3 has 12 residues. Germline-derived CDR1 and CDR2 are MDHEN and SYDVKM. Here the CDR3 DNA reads TGTGCCAGCAGTCCAGACTCCTACGAGCAGTACTTC. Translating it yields CASSPDSYEQYF.